One sample yielded the 16 T cell receptor beta chains listed below, sequenced in a study of control samples from healthy donors and cancer patients. Using immunoSEQ multiplex PCR, the repertoire was profiled, and TCRdb retains in-frame clones only, with some absent. The sample yields over 80,000 clones, 85% seen once. Sequences were obtained from blood. Source of these receptors: a man between 25 and 39 years old in good health.

The chain combines TRBV30 with TRBJ2-5; the D gene is possibly TRBD1 (5 bases). Trimming left V 4 bases short and J 0 bases short, with 12 bases between. Per the germline V gene, CDR1 is GTSNPN and CDR2 is SVGIG (reference sequence). This CDR3 spans 14 amino acids. CDR3 protein: CAWTLTGHQETQYF. Here the CDR3 DNA reads TGTGCCTGGACTCTAACAGGCCACCAAGAGACCCAGTACTTC.

The chain uses TRBV27 and TRBJ2-4, with 11 bases matching TRBD2. Germline V gene sequence: CDR1 MNHEY, CDR2 SMNVEV (reference sequence). This CDR3 is 19 amino acids long. V was pared by 2 bases and J by 3 bases, with 12 bases of the junction left unmatched. CDR3 nucleotides: TGTGCCAGCAGTTTACTCCCTCTCACTAGCGGGGGTAACAAAAACATTCAGTACTTC. This translates into CASSLLPLTSGGNKNIQYF.

CDR3 DNA sequence: TGTGCCAGCAGCCCGGGATACGAGCAGTACTTC. Protein: CASSPGYEQYF. The genes are TRBV9 and TRBJ2-7, with D possibly TRBD2 on 5 matching bases. Germline CDR1 and CDR2: SGDLS and YYNGEE. Trimming removed 4 bases from V and 4 bases from J, with 6 bases in between. There are 11 residues in the CDR3.

V usage is TRBV4-2 and J usage is TRBJ2-7; possibly TRBD2 for D (6 bases). The germline CDR1 and CDR2 sequences are LGHNA and YNFKEQ. This CDR3 is 15 amino acids long. V was cut by 0 bases and J by 3 bases, with 12 bases left in between. The CDR3 reads CASSQEGGGDYEQYF. The CDR3 coding sequence is TGTGCCAGCAGCCAAGAGGGGGGTGGGGACTACGAGCAGTACTTC.

The chain uses TRBV5-5 and TRBJ1-1, with TRBD1 matching 7 bases. The CDR3 is made up of 14 amino acids. V lost 4 bases to trimming and J lost 4 bases; unmatched junction nucleotides: 7. Germline lookup yields CDR1 SGHKS and CDR2 YYEKEE (reference sequence). CDR3 nucleotides: TGTGCCAGCAGCCCCGCCCCAGGGGGCACTGAAGCTTTCTTT. Encoded protein: CASSPAPGGTEAFF.

The chain has TRBV5-4 and TRBJ2-1, with TRBD2 matching over 7 bases. The germline CDR1 and CDR2 sequences are SGHNT and YYREEE (reference sequence). J was trimmed by 3 bases and V by 0 bases; bases with no gene match: 6. This CDR3 spans 16 amino acids. CDR3 in amino acids: CASSLDLRGDYNEQFF. The CDR3 bases are TGTGCCAGCAGCTTGGATTTACGGGGGGACTACAATGAGCAGTTCTTC.

The sample holds a few counts of this clone. The chain is built from TRBV5-6 and TRBJ2-3; TRBD1 matches at 7 bases. This CDR3 has 14 residues. The germline gives CDR1 SGHDT, CDR2 YYEEEE. V shed 5 bases and J 6 bases; nucleotides not matched to a gene: 9. CDR3 DNA sequence: TGTGCCAGCAGACAGACAGGGACGGTCGATACGCAGTATTTT. Its translation is CASRQTGTVDTQYF.

The V gene is TRBV7-2, the J gene TRBJ2-3; D not certain. The germline V gene encodes CDR1 SGHTA and CDR2 FQGNSA. The CDR3 spans 12 residues. The V and J ends lost 5 bases and 3 bases respectively, with 6 bases between them. CDR3 loop: CASSQITDTQYF. CDR3 in DNA: TGTGCCAGCAGCCAGATAACAGATACGCAGTATTTT. Full variable domain (rest looked up from reference TRBV7-2 and TRBJ2-3): GAGVSQSPSNKVTEKGKDVELRCDPISGHTALYWYRQSLGQGLEFLIYFQGNSAPDKSGLPSDRFSAERTGGSVSTLTIQRTQQEDSAVYLCASSQITDTQYFGPGTRLTVL.

Comment on this clone: Germline is not matched at one junction end, which may reflect a read error. The chain recombines TRBV12-5 with TRBJ2-2; TRBD1 is a possible D gene (5 bases). Germline lookup yields CDR1 LGHNT and CDR2 FRNRAP. This CDR3 has 14 residues. The CDR3 here is CASGSPGNPGELFF. CDR3 DNA: TGTGCTAGTGGTTCCCCAGGGAACCCCGGGGAGCTGTTTTTT. Full variable domain (outside the CDR3, taken from reference TRBV12-5 and TRBJ2-2): DARVTQTPRHKVTEMGQEVTMRCQPILGHNTVFWYRQTMMQGLELLAYFRNRAPLDDSGMPKDRFSAEMPDATLATLKIQPSEPRDSAVYFCASGSPGNPGELFFGEGSRLTVL.

This chain connects TRBV5-6 to TRBJ1-1, with D maybe TRBD1 (5 bases). Trimming shortened V by 4 bases and J by 5 bases, and 15 bases separated the two germline ends. CDR1 is SGHDT and CDR2 is YYEEEE in the germline V gene. The CDR3 is made up of 14 amino acids. The CDR3 nucleotides read TGTGCCAGCAGCCCCGGGGCCTGGGGGACTGAAGCTTTCTTT. Translated: CASSPGAWGTEAFF.

This chain joins TRBV30 and TRBJ1-2; D remains unclear. Germline V CDR1 and CDR2: GTSNPN, SVGIG (reference sequence). The CDR3 is made up of 10 amino acids. V lost 4 bases and J lost 6, with 6 bases in between. CDR3 DNA: TGTGCCTGGATGGAACATGGCTACACCTTC. Translated: CAWMEHGYTF.

Comment on this clone: The same CDR3 is also encoded by other DNA sequences in this sample. This chain joins TRBV6-5 and TRBJ2-1; D unclear. The CDR3 runs 11 residues. With 0 bases removed from V and 10 bases from J, the gap between germline ends came to 4 bases. Germline loops: CDR1 MNHEY, CDR2 SVGAGI. CDR3 nucleotides: TGTGCCAGCAGTTACTCGACGGAGCAGTTCTTC. Protein: CASSYSTEQFF.

The J gene is TRBJ1-5, the V gene TRBV3-1 (or the pseudogene TRBV3-2); D uncertain. The CDR3 spans 13 residues. The V gene lost 1 base and the J gene lost 10 bases, with 11 bases spanning the gap. Germline V gene sequence: CDR1 LGHDT, CDR2 YNNKEL (reference sequence). CDR3 bases: TGTGCCAGCAGCCAAGCGGGAGCTGTCCCCCAGCATTTT. Its translation: CASSQAGAVPQHF.

The J gene is TRBJ2-7, the V gene TRBV5-6; D gene uncertain. This CDR3 has 13 residues. Between the trimmed V and J ends, which lost 0 bases and 2 bases, there was a span of 6 bases. Germline CDR1 SGHDT, CDR2 YYEEEE. As DNA, the CDR3 is TGTGCCAGCAGCTTGGGGGGTCCCTACGAGCAGTACTTC. This sequence encodes CASSLGGPYEQYF.

The chain joins TRBV5-4 to TRBJ1-1; unclear D gene. Deletions cut 3 bases from V and 1 base from J, with 13 bases between. Per germline, CDR1 SGHNT and CDR2 YYREEE (reference sequence). The CDR3 loop spans 15 amino acids. The CDR3 nucleotides are TGTGCCAGCAGCTCGGTACGGGCGCGGAACACTGAAGCTTTCTTT. Translated, it gives CASSSVRARNTEAFF.

Comment on this clone: Distinct nucleotide sequences in the sample also encode this CDR3. The chain carries TRBV5-4 and TRBJ2-7, with no clear D. Trimming took 5 bases from V and 2 from J, leaving 14 bases between them. The CDR3 sequence is 14 residues long. The germline CDR1 and CDR2 sequences are SGHNT and YYREEE (reference sequence). The CDR3: CASSPQKRPYEQYF. In nucleotides, the CDR3 is TGTGCCAGCAGTCCGCAGAAGCGCCCCTACGAGCAGTACTTC.